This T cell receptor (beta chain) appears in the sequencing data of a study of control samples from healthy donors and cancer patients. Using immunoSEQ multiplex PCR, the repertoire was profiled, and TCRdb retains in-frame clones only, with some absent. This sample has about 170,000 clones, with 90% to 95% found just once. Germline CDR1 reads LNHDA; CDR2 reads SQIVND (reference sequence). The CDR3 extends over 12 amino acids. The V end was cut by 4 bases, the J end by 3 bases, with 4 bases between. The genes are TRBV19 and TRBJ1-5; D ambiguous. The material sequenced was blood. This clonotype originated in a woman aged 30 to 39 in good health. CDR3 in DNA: TGTGCCAGTAGTAAAATCAATCAGCCCCAGCATTTT. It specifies CASSKINQPQHF.